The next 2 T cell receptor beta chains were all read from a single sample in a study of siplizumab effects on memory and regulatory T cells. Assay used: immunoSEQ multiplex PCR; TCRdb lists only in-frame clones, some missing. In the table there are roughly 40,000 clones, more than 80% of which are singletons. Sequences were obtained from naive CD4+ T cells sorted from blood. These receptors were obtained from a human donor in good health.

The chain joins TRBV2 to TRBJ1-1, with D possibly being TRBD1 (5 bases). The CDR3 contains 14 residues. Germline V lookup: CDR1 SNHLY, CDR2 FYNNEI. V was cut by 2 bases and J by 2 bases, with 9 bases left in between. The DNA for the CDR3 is TGTGCCAGCAGTGAATTTAGGGGAAACACTGAAGCTTTCTTT. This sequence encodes CASSEFRGNTEAFF.

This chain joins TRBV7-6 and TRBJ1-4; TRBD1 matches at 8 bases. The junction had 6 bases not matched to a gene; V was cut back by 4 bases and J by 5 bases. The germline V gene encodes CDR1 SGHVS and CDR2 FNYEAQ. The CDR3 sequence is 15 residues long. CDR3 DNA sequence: TGTGCCAGCAGCTCCGGGACAGGAAGGAATGAAAAACTGTTTTTT. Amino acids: CASSSGTGRNEKLFF.